Each of the 27 T cell receptor beta chains below was sequenced from the same sample in a study of CD8+ T cells in alopecia areata. RNA extraction and reverse transcription yielded cDNA as sequencing template. Produced via immunoSEQ multiplex PCR; TCRdb's table is partial and in-frame only. The table records around 30,000 clones, 65% to 80% of them present only once. Sequenced input: NKG2D-low CD8+ T cells sorted from blood. The source of these receptors is a human donor with alopecia areata.

This chain links TRBV29-1 with TRBJ2-5; D gene ambiguous. CDR3 length: 10 amino acids. The V gene lost 7 bases and the J gene lost 4 bases, with 7 bases spanning the gap. CDR1 SQVTM and CDR2 ANQGSEA come from the germline V gene. The CDR3 DNA sequence: TGCAGCGGGGTACTAGAGACCCAGTACTTC. This translates into CSGVLETQYF.

The gene calls are TRBV27 and TRBJ1-1; no reliable D call. Per the germline V gene, CDR1 is MNHEY and CDR2 is SMNVEV (reference sequence). The CDR3 loop spans 16 amino acids. Trimming cost V 2 bases and J 5 bases, with 18 bases left between them. The CDR3 region is CASSLVSDVLGTEAFF. The CDR3 coding sequence is TGTGCCAGCAGTTTAGTCTCCGACGTCCTGGGGACTGAAGCTTTCTTT.

This clone came up a few times. The chain is built from TRBV28 and TRBJ1-5; TRBD1 is a possible D gene (5 bases). CDR3 length: 16 residues. Germline lookup yields CDR1 MDHEN and CDR2 SYDVKM. The V end lost 5 bases, the J end lost 1 base, and 15 bases lay between the germline ends. The CDR3 reads CASSRTRGKSNQPQHF. DNA of the CDR3: TGTGCCAGCAGTCGGACCCGGGGGAAGAGCAATCAGCCCCAGCATTTT. The full variable domain, rest sourced from reference TRBV28 and TRBJ1-5, is DVKVTQSSRYLVKRTGEKVFLECVQDMDHENMFWYRQDPGLGLRLIYFSYDVKMKEKGDIPEGYSVSREKKERFSLILESASTNQTSMYLCASSRTRGKSNQPQHFGDGTRLSIL.

V is TRBV18 and J is TRBJ2-7, with D possibly matching TRBD1 (5 bases). The V gene's germline CDR1 is KGHSH and CDR2 LQKENI. The CDR3 loop spans 17 amino acids. V was trimmed by 4 bases and J by 0 bases, leaving 19 bases between them. For the CDR3, the DNA is TGTGCCAGCTCACGGCCGGCAGTTGGGGCAAGCTCCTACGAGCAGTACTTC. Encoded protein: CASSRPAVGASSYEQYF.

V is TRBV7-9 and J is TRBJ1-1; no reliable D call. Germline CDR1 SEHNR, CDR2 FQNEAQ (reference sequence). There are 14 residues in the CDR3. V was trimmed by 0 bases and J by 6 bases, leaving 11 bases between them. The CDR3 DNA reads as TGTGCCAGCAGCTTAGCAAACGGTTACCCTGAAGCTTTCTTT. Its protein product is CASSLANGYPEAFF.

The chain combines TRBV4-2 with TRBJ2-1; tentatively, D is TRBD1 or TRBD2 (6 bases each). The V gene lost 0 bases and the J gene lost 8 bases, with 17 bases spanning the gap. The CDR3 is made up of 16 amino acids. Germline V gene sequence: CDR1 LGHNA, CDR2 YNFKEQ. For the CDR3, the DNA is TGTGCCAGCAGCCAAGACGATCTAGGGGGGCAGGATGAGCAGTTCTTC. It yields the protein CASSQDDLGGQDEQFF.

The chain uses TRBV29-1 and TRBJ2-1; the D gene could be TRBD1 or TRBD2 (6 bases each). The V end lost 5 bases, the J end lost 4 bases, and 24 bases lay between the germline ends. The CDR3 length is 17 residues. Germline V gene lookup returns CDR1 SQVTM and CDR2 ANQGSEA. The CDR3 loop reads CSVQQRGGQGGYNEQFF. The CDR3 region has the DNA TGCAGCGTTCAACAGAGAGGAGGACAAGGGGGGTACAATGAGCAGTTCTTC.

The chain combines TRBV7-9 with TRBJ1-5; D unclear. The germline V gene encodes CDR1 SEHNR and CDR2 FQNEAQ (reference sequence). This CDR3 contains 12 residues. Trimming removed 5 bases from V and 3 bases from J, with 5 bases in between. CDR3 DNA: TGTGCCAGCAGCGGTTACAATCAGCCCCAGCATTTT. Translated, it gives CASSGYNQPQHF.

This clone turned up a few times. The gene calls are TRBV28 and TRBJ2-3; D call uncertain. The CDR3 extends over 15 amino acids. V was clipped by 2 bases and J by 0 bases, with 9 bases between them. Germline assignment: CDR1 MDHEN and CDR2 SYDVKM. The CDR3 sequence is CASSLVGLSTDTQYF. The DNA for the CDR3 is TGTGCCAGCAGTTTAGTTGGGCTAAGCACAGATACGCAGTATTTT.

The V call is TRBV7-9, the J call TRBJ2-1; 8 nucleotides match TRBD1. The V gene end was trimmed by 5 bases and the J gene end by 3 bases; junction bases not matched to a gene: 9. CDR1 and CDR2 (germline): SEHNR, FQNEAQ (reference sequence). There are 16 residues in the CDR3. This CDR3 reads CASSTHSGTGYNEQFF. In DNA, the CDR3 is TGTGCCAGCAGCACTCACTCCGGGACAGGCTACAATGAGCAGTTCTTC.

J is TRBJ2-7 and V is TRBV7-9, with 7 bases lining up with TRBD1. Per germline, CDR1 SEHNR and CDR2 FQNEAQ (reference sequence). J was trimmed by 3 bases and V by 3 bases; bases with no gene match: 5. The CDR3 is 14 residues long. The CDR3 DNA reads TGTGCCAGCAGCTTTCCGGGACAGCGCTACGAGCAGTACTTC. Its protein is CASSFPGQRYEQYF. The full variable domain, completed using reference TRBV7-9 and TRBJ2-7, is DTGVSQNPRHKITKRGQNVTFRCDPISEHNRLYWYRQTLGQGPEFLTYFQNEAQLEKSRLLSDRFSAERPKGSFSTLEIQRTEQGDSAMYLCASSFPGQRYEQYFGPGTRLTVT.

This chain joins TRBV25-1 and TRBJ2-5; the D gene is possibly TRBD2 (6 bases). V was trimmed by 5 bases and J by 3 bases, leaving 16 bases between them. Germline loops: CDR1 MGHDK, CDR2 SYGVNS. This CDR3 region has 15 residues. In nucleotides, the CDR3 is TGTGCCAGCAGTCCCCACGGGCGGGGAGAAGAGACCCAGTACTTC. Protein product: CASSPHGRGEETQYF.

V is TRBV6-4 and J is TRBJ2-3; D is unresolved. Trimming took 3 bases from V and 2 from J, leaving 6 bases between them. The CDR3 extends over 13 amino acids. Germline loops: CDR1 MRHNA, CDR2 SNTAGT. CDR3 region: CASSDDTTDTQYF. CDR3 DNA sequence: TGTGCCAGCAGTGATGACACCACAGATACGCAGTATTTT.

The chain recombines TRBV4-1 with TRBJ2-7; D possibly matches TRBD1 or TRBD2 (5 bases each). This CDR3 is built from 16 residues. Germline V gene sequence: CDR1 MGHRA, CDR2 YSYEKL. V was shortened by 1 base and J by 0 bases, with 13 bases between the two germline ends. This chain's CDR3 is CASSQGTGTNSYEQYF. Written as DNA, the CDR3 is TGCGCCAGCAGCCAAGGAACCGGGACCAACTCCTACGAGCAGTACTTC.

This chain connects TRBV15 to TRBJ2-7, with D perhaps matching TRBD1 (6 bases). V was trimmed by 0 bases and J by 5 bases, leaving 14 bases between them. This CDR3 has 15 amino acids. Germline assignment: CDR1 LNHNV and CDR2 YYDKDF (reference sequence). CDR3 amino acids: CATSRDRTGIHEQYF. Here the CDR3 DNA reads TGTGCCACCAGCAGAGACAGAACAGGGATCCACGAGCAGTACTTC. The variable domain in full, completed from reference TRBV15 and TRBJ2-7, reads DAMVIQNPRYQVTQFGKPVTLSCSQTLNHNVMYWYQQKSSQAPKLLFHYYDKDFNNEADTPDNFQSRRPNTSFCFLDIRSPGLGDTAMYLCATSRDRTGIHEQYFGPGTRLTVT.

The chain couples TRBV20-1 to TRBJ2-2; D is ambiguous. The V gene's germline CDR1 is DFQATT and CDR2 SNEGSKA (reference sequence). Trimming removed 1 base from V and 4 bases from J, with 1 base in between. The CDR3 sequence is 11 residues long. The CDR3 here is CSARATGELFF. The DNA of the CDR3 is TGCAGTGCTAGAGCCACCGGGGAGCTGTTTTTT.

Only a few counts were recorded for this clone. This chain connects TRBV6-4 to TRBJ1-1, with D unclear. The germline V gene has CDR1 MRHNA and CDR2 SNTAGT. With 3 bases removed from V and 1 base from J, the gap between germline ends came to 6 bases. This CDR3 is built from 13 residues. The CDR3 is CASSEGQNTEAFF. The CDR3 DNA sequence: TGTGCCAGCAGTGAAGGGCAGAACACTGAAGCTTTCTTT.

The chain employs TRBV9 and TRBJ1-5; the match to TRBD1 covers 9 bases. This CDR3 has 15 amino acids. V gave up 0 bases and J gave up 7 bases; unmatched junction bases: 5. Germline V gene lookup returns CDR1 SGDLS and CDR2 YYNGEE. CDR3 coding DNA: TGTGCCAGCAGCGTAGATACAGGGGGCGGGCAGCCCCAGCATTTT. It translates to CASSVDTGGGQPQHF.

DNA of the CDR3: TGCAGCGCCCGAGCCGCTGATACGCAGTATTTT. Encoded protein: CSARAADTQYF. This chain joins TRBV29-1 and TRBJ2-3; D gene ambiguous. The CDR3 contains 11 residues. V was pared by 7 bases and J by 6 bases, with 11 bases between. Germline CDR1 and CDR2: SQVTM and ANQGSEA.

V usage is TRBV4-1 and J usage is TRBJ2-7; D is unclear. CDR1 is MGHRA, CDR2 YSYEKL, per germline. This CDR3 region has 16 residues. V gave up 0 bases and J gave up 2 bases, with 14 bases separating them. CDR3 nucleotides: TGCGCCAGCAGCCAAGATGAGGCCGGATACGCCTACGAGCAGTACTTC. Its protein is CASSQDEAGYAYEQYF.

Comments on this clone: The sample contains more than one DNA sequence encoding this CDR3. The chain uses TRBV29-1 and TRBJ1-1; D may be TRBD1 (5 bases). The CDR3 spans 14 residues. Per the germline V gene, CDR1 is SQVTM and CDR2 is ANQGSEA. Between the trimmed V and J ends, which lost 7 bases and 3 bases, there was a span of 18 bases. CDR3 in amino acids: CSGGRGYRDTEAFF. The CDR3, as DNA: TGCAGCGGGGGGAGGGGTTACCGAGACACTGAAGCTTTCTTT. The full variable domain, its missing parts supplied by reference TRBV29-1 and TRBJ1-1, is SAVISQKPSRDICQRGTSLTIQCQVDSQVTMMFWYRQQPGQSLTLIATANQGSEATYESGFVIDKFPISRPNLTFSTLTVSNMSPEDSSIYLCSGGRGYRDTEAFFGQGTRLTVV.

This clone was counted a few times. J is TRBJ2-1 and V is TRBV23-1, with 8 bases fitting TRBD2. TRBV23-1 belongs to the ORF category, with a function that is uncertain. The CDR3 is 17 residues long. J lost 2 bases, V lost 0 bases, and 6 bases had no gene match. CDR3 sequence reads: CASSQSASGSPYNEQFF. In nucleotides, the CDR3 is TGCGCCAGCAGTCAATCGGCTAGCGGGTCCCCCTACAATGAGCAGTTCTTC.

This chain joins TRBV7-8 and TRBJ2-7, with D perhaps being TRBD1 or TRBD2 (5 bases each). CDR1 is SGHVS and CDR2 is FQNEAQ in the germline V gene. V dropped 1 base and J dropped 3 bases, with 10 bases sitting between them. The CDR3 is 14 amino acids. DNA of the CDR3: TGTGCCAGCAGCTTAGGAGGGACCGACTACGAGCAGTACTTC. Residues: CASSLGGTDYEQYF.

CDR3 loop: CSAGQGTSYEQYF. The CDR3 bases are TGCAGCGCAGGACAGGGAACATCCTACGAGCAGTACTTC. This rearrangement joins TRBV29-1 to TRBJ2-7; 8 bases align to TRBD1. CDR3 length equals 13 residues. Germline-derived CDR1 and CDR2 are SQVTM and ANQGSEA. Germline trimming cut 7 bases from V and 1 base from J; bases unmatched to any gene: 6.

The CDR3 spells CASSYTRWSQETQYF. CDR3 nucleotides: TGTGCCAGCAGTTATACCCGATGGAGCCAAGAGACCCAGTACTTC. The chain employs TRBV27 and TRBJ2-5; no clear D gene. The germline V and J ends were trimmed by 4 bases and 1 base, with 13 bases remaining between them. The CDR3 is 15 residues long. Germline CDR1 is MNHEY and CDR2 is SMNVEV (reference sequence).

This chain connects TRBV5-1 to TRBJ2-5, with 11 bases identical to TRBD1. Germline V lookup: CDR1 SGHRS, CDR2 YFSETQ. The CDR3 covers 15 residues. J was trimmed by 3 bases and V by 4 bases; bases with no gene match: 5. The CDR3 DNA sequence: TGCGCCAGCAGCCCGCGGGACAGGGGGGAAGAGACCCAGTACTTC. This translates into CASSPRDRGEETQYF.

This clone was detected a few times. The genes are TRBV4-1 and TRBJ1-3, with D unresolved. Trimming took off 4 bases at V and 0 bases at J, with 7 bases between the two ends. This CDR3 spans 14 amino acids. Looked up from germline, CDR1 is MGHRA and CDR2 is YSYEKL. This CDR3 reads CASSLPSSGNTIYF. The CDR3 nucleotides are TGCGCCAGCAGCCTACCTTCCTCTGGAAACACCATATATTTT.